This TCR beta chain was sequenced during a study of shared clonotypes between healthy human individuals (TCRdb year 2020). About the full investigation: The cohort comprised a couple of women and a few men aged 18 to 49 years. Blood TCR repertoires of a handful of healthy adults were deeply sequenced to estimate repertoire size and the extent of clonotype sharing between individuals. To increase sequencing depth and limit assay-specific biases, TCR repertoire library preparation and sequencing were carried out by different laboratories using diverse techniques. Each donor's leukapheresis produced roughly between about 0.8 and 10 billion PBMCs. Paper-wide results and their limitations: Because the study included only a small number of donors, the genetic and exposure-history diversity represented was limited. Pairwise subsampling indicated that sequencing depth was expected to affect the degree of clonotype sharing among donors. Sampling was limited to blood, and TCR repertoires in tissue likely differ from TCR repertoires in blood.

Using the deep immunoSEQ assay, TCR CDR3 regions were amplified from genomic DNA by multiplex PCR. Genomic DNA extracted from each cell subset was distributed evenly over all wells of several immunoSEQ 96-well plates, and each plate served as one replicate. For unsorted PBMC, approximately 300 ng of genomic DNA, equivalent to around 33,000 T cell genomes, went into each replicate PCR. Ten immunoSEQ deep assay plates were used to sequence the unsorted PBMC genomic DNA. The purified libraries were quantified using a Qubit 3.0 fluorometer, sized with a Bioanalyzer 2100, and then quantified again using the KAPA Library Quantification kit. Each immunoSEQ 96-well plate was sequenced on its own single-read 150-cycle Illumina NextSeq 550 flow cell. In the original analysis: The immunoSEQ output contained only junctional sequences without quality scores, so filtering could not match that applied to full-length reads. To assign V/J genes and CDR3, sequences were annotated using PyIR, a Python wrapper for IgBLAST v1.9, with IMGT germline references. Any read was removed if the V/J assignment was weak (E-value above 1e-6), the CDR3 was missing, or the read contained stop codons, out-of-frame junctions, or ambiguous translated residues. V3J clonotypes were defined as sequences sharing an identical inferred V gene, J gene, and CDR3 amino acid sequence. Percentage overlap between repertoires was calculated by dividing the number of shared unique clonotypes by the size of the smaller repertoire. RTK rarefaction, the Chao1 estimator, and Recon v2.1 estimates of unobserved clonotypes were used to assess repertoire richness. TCRdb provides this immuneACCESS table in a form limited to in-frame rearrangements. Some clones are lacking; in checked studies, under half of them reflect an unresolved V gene, and why the rest are absent is not known. V and J calls plus clone size are reproduced from that table; the DNA served to infer D and trimming. This sample gives about 490,000 clones in total; over 60% of them show up just once. The ten largest make up over 10% of the sample.

The donors were healthy, HIV-negative adults with no recently reported acute infections or vaccinations. Every donor was a Caucasian adult residing in Nashville, Tennessee, USA. For unsorted samples, 90 million to 95 million PBMCs were counted, and genomic DNA was extracted using the QIAamp DNA Blood Mini kit. Blood was collected by leukapheresis, and PBMCs were isolated by Ficoll-Histopaque density gradient centrifugation and then cryopreserved in liquid nitrogen vapor phase. Comment on this clone: Its antigen is still unknown. No qualities accompany the bases; no much larger clone lies one base away.

Relative to germline, V is 2 bases shorter and J is 2 bases shorter, with 16 bases between their ends. From its cysteine to its phenylalanine, the CDR3 spans 17 amino acids. Here the CDR3 DNA is all that survives: 51 bases in frame from base 1. Per the germline V gene, MDHEN is the CDR1 and SYDVKM is the CDR2. The sample consisted of PBMCs. The sequence is built from TRBV28 and TRBJ2-1, with no reliable assignment of the D segment. The TCR was taken from a woman aged 40 to 49 in good health. Some clones in this sample may be carry-over from other donors' samples. The CDR3 protein: CASSLQLNRKTYNEQFF. Read as DNA, the sequence is TGTGCCAGCAGTTTACAGCTGAACCGAAAAACCTACAATGAGCAGTTCTTC.